These 30 T cell receptor beta chains were all obtained from the same sample, sequenced in a study of sequential checkpoint blockade in melanoma (dated by TCRdb to the late 2010s). Read against the paper, the sample's treatment or condition label means: randomized to nivolumab then ipilimumab (arm A) or the reverse (arm B). The library came from the immunoSEQ multiplex PCR assay. TCRdb re-hosts the immuneACCESS table, in-frame sequences only. Its copies lack some clones; in the studies checked, an unresolved V gene accounts for under half of them, and the cause for the rest is not known. This sample gives 15,000 to 20,000 clones in total; around four fifths of them show up just once. The ten largest clones capture approximately 35% of the sample. The material sequenced was CD8+ T cells sorted from blood (inferred from file names), taken from a patient given nivolumab and ipilimumab in sequence. These receptors all come from a human donor with melanoma.

The chain employs TRBV6-5 and TRBJ1-5, with D unresolved. The ends were cut back, 3 bases at V and 5 bases at J, with 8 bases in the middle. The CDR3 length is 13 residues. Germline V gives CDR1 MNHEY, CDR2 SVGAGI. The CDR3 here is CASSYAWHQPQHF. The CDR3 region has the DNA TGTGCCAGCAGTTATGCTTGGCATCAGCCCCAGCATTTT.

The V gene is TRBV7-6, the J gene TRBJ2-7; 10 bases are a match to TRBD2. In germline, CDR1 is SGHVS, CDR2 FNYEAQ. The trim removed 1 base at V and 2 bases at J, leaving 5 bases unmatched. The CDR3 length is 16 residues. The CDR3 loop reads CASSLETSGMPYEQYF. CDR3 nucleotides: TGTGCCAGCAGCTTAGAAACTAGCGGGATGCCCTACGAGCAGTACTTC.

This clone was detected once. The chain recombines TRBV6-1 with TRBJ2-7; D not certain. Germline values: CDR1 MNHNS, CDR2 SASEGT. Trimming shortened V by 5 bases and J by 4 bases, and 9 bases separated the two germline ends. This CDR3 has 12 amino acids. The CDR3, as DNA: TGTGCCAGCAGTTTCCCAGGATACGAGCAGTACTTC. It codes for CASSFPGYEQYF.

This chain joins TRBV2 and TRBJ2-5; 8 nucleotides line up with TRBD2. The CDR3 runs 13 residues. Germline trimming cut 9 bases from V and 2 bases from J; bases unmatched to any gene: 5. Per the germline V gene, CDR1 is SNHLY and CDR2 is FYNNEI. CDR3 in amino acids: CARSGGPQETQYF. Here the CDR3 DNA reads TGTGCCAGAAGCGGGGGTCCTCAAGAGACCCAGTACTTC.

This chain links TRBV9 with TRBJ2-6; D is possibly TRBD2 (5 bases). This CDR3 spans 15 amino acids. The germline V and J ends were trimmed by 3 bases and 2 bases, with 9 bases remaining between them. From germline, CDR1 is SGDLS and CDR2 YYNGEE. The CDR3 DNA follows: TGTGCCAGCAGCGAGGGAGCGACTGGGGCCAACGTCCTGACTTTC. Translating it yields CASSEGATGANVLTF. The full variable domain, rest sourced from reference TRBV9 and TRBJ2-6, is DSGVTQTPKHLITATGQRVTLRCSPRSGDLSVYWYQQSLDQGLQFLIQYYNGEERAKGNILERFSAQQFPDLHSELNLSSLELGDSALYFCASSEGATGANVLTFGAGSRLTVL.

The J gene is TRBJ2-5, the V gene TRBV7-2; D unresolved. The DNA end lines up better with TRBJ2-7; the J call may be wrong. The CDR3 loop spans 13 amino acids. From germline, CDR1 is SGHTA and CDR2 FQGNSA. CDR3 coding DNA: TGTGCCAGCAGCTTAGGGTCTTTCTACGAGCAGTACTTC. This codes for CASSLGSFYEQYF.

This rearrangement joins TRBV2 to TRBJ1-2; 10 bases match TRBD1. V shed 3 bases, J shed 4 bases, and the junction held 8 bases outside the gene matches. The germline gives CDR1 SNHLY, CDR2 FYNNEI. CDR3 length: 16 residues. CDR3 sequence (DNA): TGTGCCAGCAGTGATGTTTCGGGACAGGGGTTCTATGGCTACACCTTC. This sequence encodes CASSDVSGQGFYGYTF.

The DNA of the CDR3 is TGTGCCTGGATTTGGGGACAGGGTCCGAGAAACACCATATATTTT. This codes for CAWIWGQGPRNTIYF. The chain couples TRBV30 to TRBJ1-3, with 9 bases lining up with TRBD1. Germline V lookup: CDR1 GTSNPN, CDR2 SVGIG (reference sequence). The V segment lost 4 bases and the J segment 5 bases; nucleotides outside the gene matches: 9. The CDR3 spans 15 residues.

This clone has a handful of counts. The V call is TRBV2, the J call TRBJ2-7; 9 nucleotides line up with TRBD1. This CDR3 contains 13 residues. V trimming: 7 bases; J trimming: 2 bases; junction bases outside the gene matches: 3. Per germline, CDR1 SNHLY and CDR2 FYNNEI. The CDR3 protein is CASKGQGPYEQYF. Written as DNA, the CDR3 is TGTGCCAGCAAGGGACAGGGCCCCTACGAGCAGTACTTC.

The V call is TRBV7-6, the J call TRBJ2-5, with D perhaps matching TRBD2 (6 bases). The CDR3 sequence is 15 residues long. In germline, CDR1 is SGHVS, CDR2 FNYEAQ. V gave up 0 bases and J gave up 1 base, with 9 bases separating them. CDR3 sequence: CASSLALAAQETQYF. The CDR3 DNA reads TGTGCCAGCAGCTTAGCCTTAGCGGCCCAAGAGACCCAGTACTTC.

The chain employs TRBV4-2 and TRBJ1-4; no reliable D call. Germline values: CDR1 LGHNA, CDR2 YNFKEQ. The CDR3 covers 15 residues. V lost 0 bases and J 10 bases, leaving 15 bases between the germline ends. The DNA for the CDR3 is TGTGCCAGCAGCCAAGACGGAGGCCAACCGGGAAAACTGTTTTTT. Translated, it gives CASSQDGGQPGKLFF.

The genes are TRBV27 and TRBJ2-7, with 11 bases aligning to TRBD2. V trimming: 5 bases; J trimming: 3 bases; junction bases outside the gene matches: 6. The CDR3 covers 15 residues. The V gene's germline CDR1 is MNHEY and CDR2 SMNVEV (reference sequence). CDR3 protein: CASSTTSGGNYEQYF. The CDR3, as DNA: TGTGCCAGCAGTACCACTAGCGGGGGAAACTACGAGCAGTACTTC.

The CDR3 sequence: CATLFLAGSADTQYF. Here the CDR3 DNA reads TGCGCCACCCTATTCCTAGCGGGGAGCGCAGATACGCAGTATTTT. The chain joins TRBV10-2 to TRBJ2-3, with 9 bases that match TRBD2. Per the germline V gene, CDR1 is WSHSY and CDR2 is SAAADI. The CDR3 runs 15 residues. The ends lost 10 bases at V and 4 bases at J; junction bases unmatched: 12.

The V call is TRBV28, the J call TRBJ2-6, with TRBD1 matching over 10 bases. Germline CDR1 is MDHEN and CDR2 is SYDVKM. This CDR3 region has 20 residues. The junction had 12 bases not matched to a gene; V was cut back by 4 bases and J by 0 bases. The CDR3 sequence: CASSSSIRDRGYSGANVLTF. As DNA, the CDR3 is TGTGCCAGCAGTTCATCTATCCGGGACAGGGGTTACTCTGGGGCCAACGTCCTGACTTTC.

This clone was seen more than once but under ten times. The CDR3 sequence: CASRQGPYEQYF. CDR3 bases: TGTGCCAGCAGGCAGGGGCCCTACGAGCAGTACTTC. The rearrangement joins TRBV27 to TRBJ2-7; maybe TRBD1 (6 bases). The CDR3 runs 12 residues. V lost 6 bases and J 2 bases, leaving 8 bases between the germline ends. Germline V gene data show CDR1 as MNHEY and CDR2 as SMNVEV (reference sequence).

The rearrangement links TRBV6-1 to TRBJ2-7, with a possible D match to TRBD1 (5 bases). CDR3 length: 14 residues. V was shortened by 2 bases and J by 1 base, with 9 bases between the two germline ends. Germline V gives CDR1 MNHNS, CDR2 SASEGT. Written as DNA, the CDR3 is TGTGCCAGCAGTGAATCGACAGTATCCTACGAGCAGTACTTC. It specifies CASSESTVSYEQYF.

The chain links TRBV25-1 to TRBJ2-5; 11 bases fit TRBD2. The V segment lost 2 bases and the J segment 3 bases; nucleotides outside the gene matches: 2. The germline V gene encodes CDR1 MGHDK and CDR2 SYGVNS. This CDR3 is 15 amino acids long. CDR3 nucleotides: TGTGCCAGCAGTGAAGAGACTAGCGGGGAAGAGACCCAGTACTTC. It encodes CASSEETSGEETQYF.

The J gene is TRBJ2-1, the V gene TRBV19, with 13 bases lining up with TRBD2. Per the germline V gene, CDR1 is LNHDA and CDR2 is SQIVND (reference sequence). Germline trimming cut 8 bases from V and 0 bases from J; bases unmatched to any gene: 1. The CDR3 covers 15 residues. The CDR3 sequence: CASRTSGGSYNEQFF. The CDR3 nucleotides are TGTGCCAGTCGGACTAGCGGGGGCTCCTACAATGAGCAGTTCTTC.

The chain uses TRBV27 and TRBJ2-7, with TRBD2 matching over 11 bases. The CDR3 consists of 16 residues. CDR1 and CDR2 (germline): MNHEY, SMNVEV (reference sequence). Losses at the gene ends were 6 bases for V and 0 bases for J; bases not matched to a gene: 7. The CDR3 DNA follows: TGTGCCAGCAGCGACACCGGGACTAGCGGCTCCTACGAGCAGTACTTC. As protein: CASSDTGTSGSYEQYF.

Judged by abundance, this clone is medium-sized. The CDR3 coding sequence is TGCGCCAGCAGCCAAGATGGGGGGACAGGGGGCTACGAGCAGTACTTC. It yields the protein CASSQDGGTGGYEQYF. J is TRBJ2-7 and V is TRBV4-3, with 11 bases aligning to TRBD1. From germline, CDR1 is LGHNA and CDR2 YSLEER. J was trimmed by 3 bases and V by 0 bases; bases with no gene match: 4. CDR3 length: 16 residues.

This chain joins TRBV7-2 and TRBJ2-7, with TRBD1 identical over 8 bases. CDR3 length: 15 amino acids. CDR1 SGHTA and CDR2 FQGNSA come from the germline V gene. The ends lost 2 bases at V and 4 bases at J; junction bases unmatched: 7. CDR3: CASSLSSGGAYEQYF. The DNA for the CDR3 is TGTGCCAGCAGCTTATCGTCAGGGGGCGCGTACGAGCAGTACTTC.

In nucleotides, the CDR3 is TGTGCCAGCAGCCCCGGCGGGGGGGCCGACGAGCAGTACTTC. This encodes CASSPGGGADEQYF. This sequence joins TRBV13 and TRBJ2-7; 9 bases agree with TRBD2. The CDR3 spans 14 residues. V lost 5 bases and J lost 5; bases outside the gene matches: 7. Germline V gene lookup returns CDR1 PRHDT and CDR2 FYEKMQ (reference sequence). The full variable domain, rest sourced from reference TRBV13 and TRBJ2-7, is AAGVIQSPRHLIKEKRETATLKCYPIPRHDTVYWYQQGPGQDPQFLISFYEKMQSDKGSIPDRFSAQQFSDYHSELNMSSLELGDSALYFCASSPGGGADEQYFGPGTRLTVT.

This rearrangement joins TRBV27 to TRBJ2-3; D may be TRBD2 (5 bases). Germline V lookup: CDR1 MNHEY, CDR2 SMNVEV (reference sequence). V was shortened by 4 bases and J by 3 bases, with 11 bases between the two germline ends. This CDR3 is 14 amino acids long. In DNA, the CDR3 is TGTGCCAGCAGTTGGGAGAAAGGTACAGATACGCAGTATTTT. Translated: CASSWEKGTDTQYF.

This chain joins TRBV27 and TRBJ2-1, with 7 bases aligning to TRBD2. CDR1 is MNHEY and CDR2 is SMNVEV in the germline V gene (reference sequence). J was trimmed by 4 bases and V by 2 bases; bases with no gene match: 2. The CDR3 runs to 14 residues. CDR3 protein: CASSLLAVYNEQFF. As DNA, the CDR3 is TGTGCCAGCAGTTTACTAGCGGTATACAATGAGCAGTTCTTC.

The chain has TRBV2 and TRBJ1-2; D perhaps matches TRBD1 (6 bases). The germline gives CDR1 SNHLY, CDR2 FYNNEI. V lost 7 bases and J lost 0, with 18 bases in between. This CDR3 contains 16 residues. The DNA of the CDR3 is TGTGCCAGCACTCAGGGGCGAACAGGAACTAACTATGGCTACACCTTC. Encoded protein: CASTQGRTGTNYGYTF.

The genes are TRBV7-8 and TRBJ2-1, with D maybe TRBD2 (6 bases). V was cut by 5 bases and J by 9 bases, with 11 bases left in between. The CDR3 sequence is 12 residues long. CDR1 is SGHVS and CDR2 is FQNEAQ in the germline V gene. DNA for the CDR3: TGTGCCAGCAGCATTAGCGGTCCTGAGCAGTTCTTC. The encoded protein is CASSISGPEQFF.

The V and J genes are TRBV5-1 and TRBJ2-1; TRBD1 matches 12 bases. The trim removed 3 bases at V and 2 bases at J, leaving 12 bases unmatched. The CDR3 runs to 19 residues. The germline CDR1 and CDR2 sequences are SGHRS and YFSETQ. The CDR3 sequence: CASSWPGQGASTPYNEQFF. CDR3 bases: TGCGCCAGCAGCTGGCCGGGACAGGGGGCCTCCACTCCCTACAATGAGCAGTTCTTC.

The genes are TRBV19 and TRBJ2-5; 10 nucleotides agree with TRBD2. The DNA end is more similar to TRBJ2-7, so the J call may be wrong. The CDR3 is 14 amino acids. Germline V lookup: CDR1 LNHDA, CDR2 SQIVND (reference sequence). DNA for the CDR3: TGTGCCAGTAGATTCGCTAGCGGGAGTTACGAGCAGTACTTC. The encoded protein is CASRFASGSYEQYF.

Within the sample, this clone is medium-sized. V gene TRBV11-2 combines with J gene TRBJ2-7; D possibly corresponds to TRBD2 (6 bases). From germline, CDR1 is SGHAT and CDR2 FQNNGV. The CDR3 sequence is 15 residues long. The V and J ends lost 5 bases and 6 bases respectively, with 20 bases between them. The CDR3 reads CASSGGMGRAGEQYF. CDR3 bases: TGTGCCAGCAGCGGAGGGATGGGCAGGGCTGGCGAGCAGTACTTC. The variable domain in full, with the rest retrieved from reference TRBV11-2 and TRBJ2-7, is EAGVAQSPRYKIIEKRQSVAFWCNPISGHATLYWYQQILGQGPKLLIQFQNNGVVDDSQLPKDRFSAERLKGVDSTLKIQPAKLEDSAVYLCASSGGMGRAGEQYFGPGTRLTVT.

The chain couples TRBV27 to TRBJ1-3; D possibly corresponds to TRBD1 (5 bases). This CDR3 comprises 16 residues. CDR1 MNHEY and CDR2 SMNVEV come from the germline V gene (reference sequence). Trimming pared 0 bases from V and 2 bases from J, leaving 11 bases between. The CDR3 DNA reads as TGTGCCAGCAGTTTATCAGGCAGGGAGGCTGGAAACACCATATATTTT. Amino acids: CASSLSGREAGNTIYF.